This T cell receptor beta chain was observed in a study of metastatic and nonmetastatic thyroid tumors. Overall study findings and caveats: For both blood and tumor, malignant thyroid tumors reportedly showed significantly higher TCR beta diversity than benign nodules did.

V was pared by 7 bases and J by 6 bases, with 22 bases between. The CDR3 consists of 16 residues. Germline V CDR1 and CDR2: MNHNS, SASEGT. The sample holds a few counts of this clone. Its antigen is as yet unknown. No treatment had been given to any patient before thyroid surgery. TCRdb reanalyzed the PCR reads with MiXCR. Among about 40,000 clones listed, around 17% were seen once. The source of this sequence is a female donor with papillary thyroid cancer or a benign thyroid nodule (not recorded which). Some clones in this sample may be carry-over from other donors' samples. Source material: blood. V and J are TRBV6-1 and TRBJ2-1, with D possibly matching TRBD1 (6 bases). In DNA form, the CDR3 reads TGTGCCAGCATTGCTTTGGACAGCGAAATCCTCAATGAGCAGTTCTTC. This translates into CASIALDSEILNEQFF.